A single sample gave rise to the 2 T cell receptor beta chains below, sequenced in a study of a mutant IDH1 vaccine in newly diagnosed glioma. The sample's time point: baseline, week 1 (first vaccination visit). As to treatment: pre-vaccination baseline after standard-of-care therapy. Sequencing was performed with immunoSEQ multiplex PCR; in TCRdb, only in-frame clones are kept and a portion is missing. The data contain 68,000 or so clones, 79% of them singletons. Material: PBMCs, obtained from a glioma patient treated with radiotherapy, temozolomide or both. The receptor set was obtained from a man between 45 and 60 years old with glioma.

The rearrangement joins TRBV7-2 to TRBJ1-1; D unresolved. This CDR3 spans 16 amino acids. Germline CDR1 SGHTA, CDR2 FQGNSA. Trimming took 1 base from V and 0 from J, leaving 12 bases between them. The CDR3 loop is CASSLEAGYMNTEAFF. The CDR3 DNA is TGTGCCAGCAGCTTAGAGGCAGGATACATGAACACTGAAGCTTTCTTT.

The chain is built from TRBV4-1 and TRBJ2-2, with D tentatively TRBD1 (6 bases). The germline V and J ends were trimmed by 0 bases and 3 bases, with 20 bases remaining between them. Germline V gene sequence: CDR1 MGHRA, CDR2 YSYEKL. This CDR3 comprises 19 residues. CDR3 residues: CASSQDYLVTGTDTGELFF. The CDR3 bases are TGCGCCAGCAGCCAAGATTATCTTGTCACAGGGACCGACACCGGGGAGCTGTTTTTT.